A selection of T cell receptor beta chains follows, all from one sample in a study of T cell responses to AZD1222 COVID-19 vaccine. The assay was immunoSEQ multiplex PCR, and TCRdb's table has in-frame clones only and misses some. Of around 170,000 clones listed, 91% are singletons. The starting material was peripheral blood, obtained on day 0 of AZD1222 vaccination. These receptors were taken from an adult in good health. Both conserved end residues are part of each CDR3. The order of the fields is J gene, V gene, CDR3 protein.

j_call: TRBJ2-7
v_call: TRBV6-5
cdr3_aa: CASSPPTGGFLLYF

j_call: TRBJ1-3
v_call: TRBV6-5
cdr3_aa: CASSYNMGRAGNTIYF

j_call: TRBJ2-7
v_call: TRBV3-1/TRBV3-2
cdr3_aa: CASSPWDNSYEQYF

j_call: TRBJ2-7
v_call: TRBV5-1
cdr3_aa: CASSRDSRSYEQYF

j_call: TRBJ2-1
v_call: TRBV29-1
cdr3_aa: CSVRTSGHNEQFF

j_call: TRBJ1-5
v_call: TRBV28
cdr3_aa: CASSPGRHQPQHF

j_call: TRBJ2-3
v_call: TRBV7-2
cdr3_aa: CASSLGTAADTQYF

j_call: TRBJ1-6
v_call: TRBV28
cdr3_aa: CASSLLQGNSPLHF

j_call: TRBJ2-7
v_call: TRBV5-5
cdr3_aa: CASSRGQAYEQYF

j_call: TRBJ2-3
v_call: TRBV3-1/TRBV3-2
cdr3_aa: CASSHLSGRSTDTQYF

j_call: TRBJ2-1
v_call: TRBV7-2
cdr3_aa: CASSLASSLPGGEQFF

j_call: TRBJ2-7
v_call: TRBV12-3/TRBV12-4
cdr3_aa: CASSGGLNYEQYF

j_call: TRBJ1-2
v_call: TRBV4-1
cdr3_aa: CASSQDRGSYGYTF

j_call: TRBJ1-1
v_call: TRBV12-3/TRBV12-4
cdr3_aa: CASSFLGDEAFF

j_call: TRBJ2-4
v_call: TRBV13
cdr3_aa: CASSLGLQNIQYF

j_call: TRBJ2-1
v_call: TRBV27
cdr3_aa: CASTGIPGQGEQFF

j_call: TRBJ2-1
v_call: TRBV11-2
cdr3_aa: CASSSPGPRIGEQFF

j_call: TRBJ1-2
v_call: TRBV29-1
cdr3_aa: CSVHRDDRYGYTF

j_call: TRBJ2-3
v_call: TRBV7-6
cdr3_aa: CASSPGLAGRTFSTDTQYF

j_call: TRBJ1-4
v_call: TRBV7-8
cdr3_aa: CASSREGANEKLFF

j_call: TRBJ1-6
v_call: TRBV7-9
cdr3_aa: CASSLAGRAQNSPLHF

j_call: TRBJ1-2
v_call: TRBV4-1
cdr3_aa: CASSARQGTGYTF

j_call: TRBJ1-1
v_call: TRBV30
cdr3_aa: CAWSIQGEEAFF

j_call: TRBJ2-2
v_call: TRBV5-1
cdr3_aa: CASSAGTSNTGELFF

j_call: TRBJ1-2
v_call: TRBV6-5
cdr3_aa: CASSYSWSRAVDGYTF

j_call: TRBJ2-7
v_call: TRBV11-2
cdr3_aa: CASSRTGGDYEQYF

j_call: TRBJ1-5
v_call: TRBV19
cdr3_aa: CAGTGQGAYQPQHF

j_call: TRBJ2-7
v_call: TRBV27
cdr3_aa: CASSLVQGAYEQYF

j_call: TRBJ2-1
v_call: TRBV6-5
cdr3_aa: CATSKREAYNEQFF

j_call: TRBJ2-7
v_call: TRBV10-3
cdr3_aa: CAISEGEVGSYEQYF

j_call: TRBJ2-3
v_call: TRBV27
cdr3_aa: CASSLTSGRGDTQYF

j_call: TRBJ1-6
v_call: TRBV30
cdr3_aa: CALRRAGPSSPLHF

j_call: TRBJ2-1
v_call: TRBV7-9
cdr3_aa: CASSHQRADNEQFF

j_call: TRBJ1-1
v_call: TRBV18
cdr3_aa: CASDRGGSNTEAFF

j_call: TRBJ2-3
v_call: TRBV2
cdr3_aa: CASSEFGQREQYF

j_call: TRBJ2-7
v_call: TRBV4-3
cdr3_aa: CASSQDHTAGGPIGEQYF